One TCR beta chain is described in this entry. What it recognizes is unknown. The PCR used 60 Vbeta and 13 Jbeta primers. Libraries were prepared by immunoSEQ multiplex PCR; TCRdb keeps only in-frame clonotypes and omits some of them. The sample carries 150,000 to 200,000 clones, approximately 82% recorded once. These data originate in a study of cytomegalovirus exposure and HLA in healthy donors. Study-level results: Three CMV-associated chains were confirmed in vitro to be specific for CMV antigens. Listed as cytomegalovirus-associated were approximately 160 TCR beta chains.

Sequenced input: PBMCs. The TCR sequence derives from a woman between 35 and 50 years old in good health and CMV-seropositive.

CDR3 region: CASSLDNRGTGELFF. As DNA, the CDR3 is TGCGCCAGCAGCTTGGACAACAGGGGAACCGGGGAGCTGTTTTTT. The rearrangement links TRBV5-1 to TRBJ2-2; 7 bases agree with TRBD1. CDR3 length: 15 amino acids. The germline gives CDR1 SGHRS, CDR2 YFSETQ. With 0 bases clipped from V and 5 bases from J, the junction kept 4 bases outside the gene matches.